This T cell receptor beta chain was sequenced in a study of blood T cell repertoires in COVID-19 (dated by TCRdb to 2018 to 2020). About the study as a whole: The collaborator samples originated in the United States, Italy and Spain and spanned the acute and convalescent phases of COVID-19. The material from the prospective study consisted of cDNA or gDNA derived from T cells, B-cell-depleted T cells, or PBMCs. Deeply sampled blood TCRbeta repertoires from subjects exposed to, actively infected with, or recovered from COVID-19 were included in the dataset. The repertoires were made available in a free public database intended to serve as a resource for research on the immune response to SARS-CoV-2. The samples were drawn from two sources: the first 160 participants of the ongoing ImmuneRACE study, and 1,200 or so subjects contributed by 6 global collaborators. Nearly every sample came with metadata listing a de-identified subject ID, COVID-19 status, age in years and sex. Where available, HLA class I and class II types were taken from metadata supplied by the sample provider and were not determined by assay-based typing. The study at large found these results: How much clinical and demographic metadata was included differed by source and by participant, and the metadata was provided uncurated.

A word on this clone: Its antigen remains unidentified. Per-base quality was not reported, and no clone a single base away is much larger than it.

The immunoSEQ Assay, a bias-controlled multiplex PCR, was used to amplify TCRbeta CDR3 regions from genomic DNA. Regarding the original processing steps: Nucleated cell counts per sample were estimated from amplification of reference gene primers within the assay. Sequence reads were collapsed and filtered to measure the absolute abundance of every unique TCRbeta CDR3 rearrangement. For each sample, productive Simpson clonality was calculated by taking the square root of Simpson's diversity index across productive rearrangements. TCRdb took over this immuneACCESS table, retaining in-frame rearrangements with V and J assigned. Such tables are incomplete; in checked studies, under half of the missing clones stem from an unresolved V gene, and the remainder is unexplained. V and J calls and clone size are those listed in that table; D and trimming were worked out from the DNA. A total of over 40,000 clones appear in this sample, 83% of them only once. 15% to 20% of the sample belongs to the ten largest clones.

Trimming costs V 2 bases and J 5 bases, and their ends lie 21 bases apart. The CDR3 contains 17 residues, cysteine and phenylalanine counted. CDR3 DNA is the only sequence kept; it has 51 bases, read in frame from the first base. As encoded in the germline V gene, CDR1 is SNHLY while CDR2 is FYNNEI. Collaborating institutions collected whole blood in K2EDTA tubes following their own protocols. For TCRbeta analysis, collaborators shipped samples as frozen whole blood, isolated PBMCs, or DNA extracted from either of those sample types. The origin of this receptor is a man aged 35 to 55 with acute or convalescent COVID-19. Material: peripheral blood. This chain joins TRBV2 to TRBJ1-1, and perhaps TRBD1 as D gene, on 5 matching bases. This receptor carries the CDR3 CASSESGYGGVRTEAFF. The nucleotides are TGTGCCAGCAGTGAATCGGGGTACGGGGGGGTTCGAACTGAAGCTTTCTTT.